This T cell receptor (beta chain) was captured by sequencing in a study of blood T cell repertoires in COVID-19. V lost 0 bases, J lost 7 bases, and 4 bases stayed unmatched. Germline V gene data show CDR1 as MNHEY and CDR2 as SVGAGI. This CDR3 comprises 14 residues. In the original workflow: Estimation of nucleated cell counts was performed using reference gene primer amplification. Profiled with immunoSEQ multiplex PCR; TCRdb holds only in-frame clones, not every one. D and trimming were read from the DNA, whereas the V and J calls and clone size are those reported in that table. The sample carries about 180,000 clones, 83% recorded once.

Sequencing was performed on peripheral blood. This receptor was obtained from a human donor in a cohort sampled during active COVID-19. The J gene is TRBJ2-7, the V gene TRBV6-5, with 9 bases that match TRBD1. The CDR3 DNA reads TGTGCCAGCAGTTACTCAGGACAGGGGAAAGAGCAGTACTTC. Its translation is CASSYSGQGKEQYF.